This T cell receptor beta chain was recorded in a study of identical twins. This clonotype was seen more than once but under ten times. After removal of 7 bases from V and 4 bases from J, the junction contained 12 bases not matched to a gene. The CDR3 is made up of 16 amino acids. Germline CDR1 MNHNS, CDR2 SASEGT. Using its own MiXCR run on the 5' RACE reads, TCRdb lists one record per CDR3 protein. The sample contains under 900,000 distinct CDR3 sequences, more than 9% of which appear only once. These sequences were also reported in another study, on yellow fever vaccine responses in identical twins.

This chain joins TRBV6-1 and TRBJ2-2; 7 nucleotides match TRBD1. This sequence originates from a woman younger than 35 in good health. Sequenced material: PBMCs. CDR3 amino acids: CASKVQGVNPTGELFF. CDR3 coding DNA: TGTGCCAGCAAGGTGCAGGGGGTCAACCCCACCGGGGAGCTGTTTTTT.